This T cell receptor (beta chain) was sequenced for a study of blood T cell repertoires in COVID-19. Across the whole study: The analysed material was cDNA or gDNA that came from T cells, B-cell-depleted T cells, or PBMCs.

Authors' data handling: The authors estimated nucleated cell counts from reference gene primer amplification. TCRdb's table, derived via immunoSEQ multiplex PCR, lists solely in-frame clones and lacks some. Clonal size and the V and J genes are those of that table, whereas D and trimming came from the DNA. Altogether about 260,000 clones are present, around 90% being singletons, with the ten largest covering 2.5% to 3%. Trimming pared 4 bases from V and 0 bases from J, leaving 6 bases between. The CDR3 has 14 residues. The germline gives CDR1 LNHDA, CDR2 SQIVND (reference sequence). Exposed study participants had met a COVID-19 case within 2 weeks before entry.

Sequenced: PBMCs or T cells enriched from blood (not recorded which). The gene calls are TRBV19 and TRBJ1-4; tentative D call: TRBD1 (5 bases). The receptor was isolated from a man aged 35 to 55 who had been exposed to COVID-19. For the CDR3, the DNA is TGTGCCAGTAGTACAGGGTCAACTAATGAAAAACTGTTTTTT. This codes for CASSTGSTNEKLFF.